This T cell receptor (beta chain) was sequenced in a study of post-analysis software for immune sequencing data. Study in general: Disease courses included relapsing-remitting, secondary progressive and progressive-relapsing multiple sclerosis. Study-wide findings and caveats: Co-batched samples clustered tightly together by F measure. Comparison of patients with controls showed roughly five TRBV segments more frequent in patients, TRBV5-6, TRBV5-1 and TRBV20-1 among them. Controls' normalized Chao1 diversity significantly exceeded that of multiple sclerosis patients.

The TCR beta cDNA libraries carried unique molecular identifiers. T cells numbering about 0.9 to 10 million yielded cDNA molecules that totaled roughly 0.5 million. A single record per CDR3 protein comes from TCRdb applying MiXCR to the PCR reads. Among 350,000 to 450,000 distinct CDR3 sequences listed, roughly 36% were seen once. This clonotype was detected many times. The target antigen is unknown. Germline CDR1 and CDR2: MNHNY and SVGAGI (reference sequence). The CDR3 covers 16 residues. The junction had 2 bases not matched to a gene; V was cut back by 2 bases and J by 3 bases. The sequenced sample was blood. The receptor's source is a girl between 5 and 17 years old with multiple sclerosis. The chain links TRBV6-6 to TRBJ2-1, with 12 bases matching TRBD2. The CDR3, as DNA: TGTGCCAGCAGTTACGGGGGACTAGCGGGCTACAATGAGCAGTTCTTC. This codes for CASSYGGLAGYNEQFF.